Listed here is a single T cell receptor beta chain. This sample was taken from a study of blood T cell repertoires in COVID-19. Seattle participants joined during active infection and were tracked over time. V lost 4 bases to trimming and J lost 4 bases, with 16 bases between them. The CDR3 is 16 amino acids. Germline CDR1 is SGHTA and CDR2 is FQGNSA. As processed by the authors: It was from reference gene primer amplification that nucleated cell counts were estimated. Generated by immunoSEQ multiplex PCR, the TCRdb table keeps only in-frame clones and is missing some. Clone size and V and J calls were adopted from that table, with D and trimming inferred from the DNA. Found here are over 450,000 clones, around nine tenths of them singletons; the top ten hold under 8.5%.

The chain carries TRBV7-2 and TRBJ2-2, with TRBD1 as a possible D gene (5 bases). Sequenced material: peripheral blood. This clonotype originated in a woman in her forties or fifties with COVID-19, enrolled during active disease. For the CDR3, the DNA is TGTGCCAGCAGCTCAATGGGGCTAGTTTTCACCGGGGAGCTGTTTTTT. It encodes CASSSMGLVFTGELFF.